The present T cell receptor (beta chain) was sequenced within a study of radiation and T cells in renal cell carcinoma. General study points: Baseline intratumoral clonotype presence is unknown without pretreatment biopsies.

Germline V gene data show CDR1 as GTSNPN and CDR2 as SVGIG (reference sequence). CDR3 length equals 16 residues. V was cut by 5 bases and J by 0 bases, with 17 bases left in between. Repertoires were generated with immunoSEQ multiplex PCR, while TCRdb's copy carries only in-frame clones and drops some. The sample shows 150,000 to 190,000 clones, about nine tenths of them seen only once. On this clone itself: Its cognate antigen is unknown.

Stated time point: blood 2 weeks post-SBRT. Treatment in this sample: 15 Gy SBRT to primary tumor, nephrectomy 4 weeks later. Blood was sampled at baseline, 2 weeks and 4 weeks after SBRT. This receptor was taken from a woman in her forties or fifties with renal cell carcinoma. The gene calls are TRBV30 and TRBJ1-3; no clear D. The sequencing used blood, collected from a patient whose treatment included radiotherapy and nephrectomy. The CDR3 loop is CAWALGYGDSGNTIYF. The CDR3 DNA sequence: TGTGCCTGGGCCTTGGGGTACGGAGACTCTGGAAACACCATATATTTT.